These T cell receptor beta chains were read from a single sample in a study of CD8 T cells in Susac syndrome. TCRdb independently ran MiXCR on the immunoSEQ multiplex PCR reads; one entry per CDR3 protein. The table includes about 200,000 distinct CDR3 sequences, approximately 95% detected once. Sequencing was carried out using CD4+ T cells from PBMCs. These receptors were obtained from a human donor with multiple sclerosis. CDR3s include the opening cysteine and the closing phenylalanine or tryptophan. A D gene is named only where the DNA matches it firmly. Expanded clones get a size class; other rows say once, few or many, or leave the size out.

J: TRBJ1-2; size: .; D: TRBD1; V: TRBV5-1; DNA: TGCGCCAGCAGCTTTTCGGCTACGGGACAGGGGCAGCTTGGCTACACCTTC; CDR3: CASSFSATGQGQLGYTF
J: TRBJ2-7; size: .; D: .; V: TRBV6-5; DNA: TGTGCCAGCAGTTACTCGAAGGGCGCGAACAGGCAGTACTTC; CDR3: CASSYSKGANRQYF
J: TRBJ2-1; size: .; D: TRBD1; V: TRBV7-9; DNA: TGTGCCAGCAGCTCAGACCTCACAGGGGGCAATGAGCAGTTCTTC; CDR3: CASSSDLTGGNEQFF
J: TRBJ1-6; size: .; D: TRBD1; V: TRBV7-2; DNA: TGTGCCAGCAGCTTAGGACAGGGGACTAATTCACCCCTCCACTTT; CDR3: CASSLGQGTNSPLHF
J: TRBJ2-5; size: .; D: .; V: TRBV30; DNA: TGTGCCTGGAGTGTTAGTGTACGAGAGACCCAGTACTTC; CDR3: CAWSVSVRETQYF
J: TRBJ1-3; size: .; D: .; V: TRBV18; DNA: TGTGCCAGCTCACCACCGGTGGGCCTATCTGGAAACACCATATATTTT; CDR3: CASSPPVGLSGNTIYF
J: TRBJ2-2; size: .; D: .; V: TRBV12-3/TRBV12-4; DNA: TGTGCCAGCAGCCAGGCGGGGGCGCGGACCGGGGAGCTGTTTTTT; CDR3: CASSQAGARTGELFF
J: TRBJ1-1; size: .; D: .; V: TRBV9; DNA: TGTGCCAGCAGCGGGACAGCGAACACTGAAGCTTTCTTT; CDR3: CASSGTANTEAFF
J: TRBJ1-2; size: .; D: .; V: TRBV5-6; DNA: TGTGCCAGCAGCCTAACAGATCTATATGGCTACACCTTC; CDR3: CASSLTDLYGYTF
J: TRBJ1-5; size: .; D: .; V: TRBV19; DNA: TGTGCCAGTAGTTCCTCCTTGAGGGGAAGCAGGCAGCCCCAGCATTTT; CDR3: CASSSSLRGSRQPQHF
J: TRBJ1-1; size: .; D: .; V: TRBV5-1; DNA: TGCGCCAGCAGCTTGATAGGCCGGACGACGAACACTGAAGCTTTCTTT; CDR3: CASSLIGRTTNTEAFF
J: TRBJ1-2; size: .; D: TRBD1; V: TRBV29-1; DNA: TGCAGCGTTAGGGACAGTAACTATGGCTACACCTTC; CDR3: CSVRDSNYGYTF
J: TRBJ1-5; size: .; D: .; V: TRBV15; DNA: TGTGCCACCGAGGGGAGGGATCAGCCCCAGCATTTT; CDR3: CATEGRDQPQHF
J: TRBJ1-1; size: .; D: .; V: TRBV29-1; DNA: TGCAGCTTAAGTAAGAACACTGAAGCTTTCTTT; CDR3: CSLSKNTEAFF
J: TRBJ1-6; size: .; D: .; V: TRBV20-1; DNA: TGCAGTGCTAGAGATAACGGTGTCCCCCTCCACTTT; CDR3: CSARDNGVPLHF
J: TRBJ2-1; size: once; D: .; V: TRBV5-4; DNA: TGTGCCAGCAGCTTTCCGGGCCGCGACAATGAGCAGTTCTTC; CDR3: CASSFPGRDNEQFF
J: TRBJ1-6; size: .; D: TRBD1; V: TRBV30; DNA: TGTGCCTGGACACAGGGGACGAGCTCCTATAATTCACCCCTCCACTTT; CDR3: CAWTQGTSSYNSPLHF
J: TRBJ2-7; size: .; D: TRBD2; V: TRBV30; DNA: TGTGCCTGGAGTGCTAGTAGGCTAGCGGGGGCCCTCGAGCAGTACTTC; CDR3: CAWSASRLAGALEQYF
J: TRBJ2-1; size: .; D: .; V: TRBV12-3/TRBV12-4; DNA: TGTGCCAGCAGTTCCACGGGGTTGAATGAGCAGTTCTTC; CDR3: CASSSTGLNEQFF
J: TRBJ2-5; size: .; D: .; V: TRBV24-1; DNA: TGTGCCACCAGTGATCCGGGCTCCGCGGGCCAAGAGACCCAGTACTTC; CDR3: CATSDPGSAGQETQYF
J: TRBJ2-7; size: .; D: TRBD2; V: TRBV9; DNA: TGTGCCAGCAGTTTGACTAGCGGCCCCTACGAGCAGTACTTC; CDR3: CASSLTSGPYEQYF
J: TRBJ2-2; size: .; D: .; V: TRBV2; DNA: TGTGCCAGCAGGGCCGGACAGAACACCGGGGAGCTGTTTTTT; CDR3: CASRAGQNTGELFF
J: TRBJ1-2; size: .; D: TRBD1; V: TRBV14; DNA: TGTGCCAGCAGCCAAGACTACAGGGGGGGCTACACCTTC; CDR3: CASSQDYRGGYTF
J: TRBJ2-2; size: .; D: .; V: TRBV20-1; DNA: TGCAGTGCTAGATGGCCGTTGACCGGGGAGCTGTTTTTT; CDR3: CSARWPLTGELFF
J: TRBJ1-2; size: .; D: .; V: TRBV15; DNA: TGTGCCACCAGCACGGGATGGGGGACCTATGGCTACACCTTC; CDR3: CATSTGWGTYGYTF
J: TRBJ2-1; size: .; D: .; V: TRBV27; DNA: TGTGCCAGCAGTGTTCAGGGGGGCCGTACTGAGCAGTTCTTC; CDR3: CASSVQGGRTEQFF
J: TRBJ2-1; size: .; D: TRBD2; V: TRBV29-1; DNA: TGCAGCGTCGAATCCGGGACTAGCGGTCCCTCTTACAATGAGCAGTTCTTC; CDR3: CSVESGTSGPSYNEQFF
J: TRBJ1-2; size: .; D: TRBD1; V: TRBV7-9; DNA: TGTGCCAGCAGCTTGAAGACAGGGAACTATGGCTACACCTTC; CDR3: CASSLKTGNYGYTF
J: TRBJ2-3; size: .; D: .; V: TRBV29-1; DNA: TGCAGCGTTGCGGGGAGCCCTAGCACAGATACGCAGTATTTT; CDR3: CSVAGSPSTDTQYF
J: TRBJ2-2; size: .; D: TRBD1; V: TRBV6-1; DNA: TGTGCCAGCATTCAGACAGGGGGCATTGGGGAGCTGTTTTTT; CDR3: CASIQTGGIGELFF
J: TRBJ2-2; size: .; D: TRBD2; V: TRBV24-1; DNA: TGTGCCACCAGTGAGAATGATGGGACTAGCGGGACCGGGGAGCTGTTTTTT; CDR3: CATSENDGTSGTGELFF
J: TRBJ2-3; size: .; D: .; V: TRBV5-1; DNA: TGCGCCAGCAGCTCGGCCCCGGGGAGAGAAGATACGCAGTATTTT; CDR3: CASSSAPGREDTQYF
J: TRBJ1-6; size: .; D: .; V: TRBV27; DNA: TGTGCCAGCAGTGTGACAGCTTATAATTCACCCCTCCACTTT; CDR3: CASSVTAYNSPLHF
J: TRBJ1-5; size: .; D: .; V: TRBV7-2; DNA: TGTGCCAGCAGCTTAGGTCTGGGAGGCAATCAGCCCCAGCATTTT; CDR3: CASSLGLGGNQPQHF
J: TRBJ1-2; size: .; D: TRBD1; V: TRBV28; DNA: TGTGCCAGCAGTTTCCAGGGGGCGCGGGGCTACACCTTC; CDR3: CASSFQGARGYTF
J: TRBJ1-2; size: .; D: .; V: TRBV25-1; DNA: TGTGCCAGCAGTGAAACGTGGGGTGTGGGCAGGTCTTATGGCTACACCTTC; CDR3: CASSETWGVGRSYGYTF
J: TRBJ2-5; size: .; D: .; V: TRBV29-1; DNA: TGCAGCGTTGAAGTGGGTTATGTCAGTTCGGCCCAGTACTTC; CDR3: CSVEVGYVSSAQYF
J: TRBJ1-3; size: .; D: .; V: TRBV5-6; DNA: TGTGCCAGCAGCTTGGGGGGAAACACCATATATTTT; CDR3: CASSLGGNTIYF
J: TRBJ2-1; size: .; D: TRBD2; V: TRBV3-1; DNA: TGTGCCAGCAGCCAAGGGCGGGGGGGCATCCAAGGCTTC; CDR3: CASSQGRGGIQGF
J: TRBJ1-6; size: .; D: TRBD1; V: TRBV4-2; DNA: TGTGCCAGCAGCCAGGCCGGGACAGGGAATAATTCACCCCTCCACTTT; CDR3: CASSQAGTGNNSPLHF
J: TRBJ2-3; size: .; D: .; V: TRBV15; DNA: TGTGCCACCAGCAGAGAGATAGGAGGGGGCACAGATACGCAGTATTTT; CDR3: CATSREIGGGTDTQYF
J: TRBJ2-3; size: .; D: .; V: TRBV12-3/TRBV12-4; DNA: TGTGCCAGCATTCCCACAGGTGGAAGGCAGTACACAGATACGCAGTATTTT; CDR3: CASIPTGGRQYTDTQYF
J: TRBJ2-7; size: .; D: .; V: TRBV20-1; DNA: TGCAGTGCTAGAGGACAGTACGAGCAGTACTTC; CDR3: CSARGQYEQYF
J: TRBJ1-2; size: .; D: TRBD1; V: TRBV3-1; DNA: TGTGCCAGCAGTACAAGAACGGGACAGCTAAACTATGGCTACACCTTC; CDR3: CASSTRTGQLNYGYTF
J: TRBJ2-7; size: .; D: TRBD1; V: TRBV20-1; DNA: TGCAGTGCTGAATCCGGGACAGGGGCCTACGAGCAGTACTTC; CDR3: CSAESGTGAYEQYF
J: TRBJ1-2; size: .; D: .; V: TRBV20-1; DNA: TGCAGTGCTAACGATGGGTATGGCTACACCTTC; CDR3: CSANDGYGYTF
J: TRBJ2-3; size: .; D: .; V: TRBV20-1; DNA: TGCAGTGCTGAGGGTTCGGGAGCAGATACGCAGTATTTT; CDR3: CSAEGSGADTQYF
J: TRBJ1-2; size: once; D: .; V: TRBV10-3; DNA: TGTGCCATCAGGGTAGGCGGACTGAGTAACTATGGCTACACCTTC; CDR3: CAIRVGGLSNYGYTF
J: TRBJ1-1; size: .; D: .; V: TRBV29-1; DNA: TGCAGCGTTGAAGGTGGTGGGAGACGGTTCTTT; CDR3: CSVEGGGRRFF
J: TRBJ2-5; size: once; D: .; V: TRBV20-1; DNA: TGCAGTGTCAGCATGGAGACCCAGTACTTC; CDR3: CSVSMETQYF
J: TRBJ2-3; size: .; D: .; V: TRBV30; DNA: TGTGCCTGGAGTGGAGCAGATACGCAGTATTTT; CDR3: CAWSGADTQYF
J: TRBJ1-5; size: .; D: .; V: TRBV23-1; DNA: TGCGCCAGCAGTCAATCGGGACCGCTCAATCAGCCCCAGCATTTT; CDR3: CASSQSGPLNQPQHF
J: TRBJ2-3; size: .; D: TRBD2; V: TRBV4-2; DNA: TGTGCCAGCAGCCAAGATCTCGCGGGGGGGCTTACGCAGTATTTT; CDR3: CASSQDLAGGLTQYF
J: TRBJ1-2; size: .; D: .; V: TRBV5-1; DNA: TGCGCCAGCAGCTTGGAAGACAATGGCTACACCTTC; CDR3: CASSLEDNGYTF
J: TRBJ2-5; size: .; D: TRBD2; V: TRBV4-2; DNA: TGTGCCAGCAGCCCGCCTAGCGGGGGGGAGGAGACCCAGTACTTC; CDR3: CASSPPSGGEETQYF
J: TRBJ1-2; size: .; D: .; V: TRBV27; DNA: TGTGCCAGCAGTTTGACGGGTACCTATGGCTACACCTTC; CDR3: CASSLTGTYGYTF
J: TRBJ2-3; size: .; D: TRBD2; V: TRBV4-2; DNA: TGTGCCAGCAGCCAAGCTACTTCGACTAGCGGCACAGATACGCAGTATTTT; CDR3: CASSQATSTSGTDTQYF
J: TRBJ1-6; size: .; D: TRBD1; V: TRBV6-5; DNA: TGTGCCAGCAATTTCCGGGACAGGGGGTCACCCCTCCACTTT; CDR3: CASNFRDRGSPLHF